This entry describes one T cell receptor (beta chain). Its antigen is undetermined. These data are taken from a study of T cell repertoires in aging, cancer and after chemotherapy. Study summary: Chronic lymphocytic leukemia patients on fludarabine- or bendamustine-based regimens gave paired samples before and after chemotherapy. Points from the study as a whole: Untreated cancer patients had significantly lower blood TCR diversity than age-matched healthy donors. In hematological cancer patients, infiltrated lymphoid organs may have impaired thymic emigration or peripheral T cell expansion. In cancer patients, declining TCR diversity with age involved lost richness and lost evenness.

Rearranged V-D-J TRB sequences were amplified with a mixed TRB-A/B primer pool. TCRdb used MiXCR to reprocess the multiplex PCR reads, holding one entry per CDR3 protein. The sample lists roughly 6,000 distinct CDR3 sequences; roughly 23% were seen once. CDR1 is SEHNR, CDR2 FQNEAQ, per germline (reference sequence). Trimming shortened V by 3 bases and J by 1 base, and 6 bases separated the two germline ends. This CDR3 comprises 14 residues. Amplification of TCR beta used genomic DNA extracted from peripheral blood. The TCR sequence derives from a human donor with a blood cancer. Sequenced material: blood. The chain couples TRBV7-9 to TRBJ1-4; maybe TRBD1 (5 bases). For the CDR3, the DNA is TGTGCCAGCAGCTTCGGGGGAACTAATGAAAAACTGTTTTTT. As protein: CASSFGGTNEKLFF.